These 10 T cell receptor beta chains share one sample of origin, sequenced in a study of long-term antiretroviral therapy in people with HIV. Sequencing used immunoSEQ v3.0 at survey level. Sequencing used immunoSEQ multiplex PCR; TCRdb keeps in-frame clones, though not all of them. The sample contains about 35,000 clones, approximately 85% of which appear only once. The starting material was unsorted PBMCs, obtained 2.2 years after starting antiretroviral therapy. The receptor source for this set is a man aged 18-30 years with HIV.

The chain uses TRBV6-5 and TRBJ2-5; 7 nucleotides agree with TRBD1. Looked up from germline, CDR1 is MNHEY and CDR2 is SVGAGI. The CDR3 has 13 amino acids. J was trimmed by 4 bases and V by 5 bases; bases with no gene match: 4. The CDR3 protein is CASSTGAGETQYF. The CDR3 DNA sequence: TGTGCCAGCAGTACAGGGGCGGGAGAGACCCAGTACTTC.

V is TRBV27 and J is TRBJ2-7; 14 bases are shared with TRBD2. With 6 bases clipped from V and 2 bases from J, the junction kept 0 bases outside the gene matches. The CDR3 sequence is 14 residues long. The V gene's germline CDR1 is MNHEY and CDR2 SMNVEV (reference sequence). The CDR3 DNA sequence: TGTGCCAGCAGGGGACTAGCGGGAGCCTACGAGCAGTACTTC. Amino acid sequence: CASRGLAGAYEQYF.

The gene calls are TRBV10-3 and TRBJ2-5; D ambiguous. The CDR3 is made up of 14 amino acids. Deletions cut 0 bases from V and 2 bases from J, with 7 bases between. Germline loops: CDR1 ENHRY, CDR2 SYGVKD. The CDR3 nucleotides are TGTGCCATCAGTGAGTCGTTGGGGCAAGAGACCCAGTACTTC. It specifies CAISESLGQETQYF.

As DNA, the CDR3 is TGTGCCAGCAGTCCTGTGACAGTCAATCAGCCCCAGCATTTT. Amino acids: CASSPVTVNQPQHF. The chain uses TRBV27 and TRBJ1-5; D may be TRBD1 (5 bases). The length of the CDR3 is 14 residues. Germline V lookup: CDR1 MNHEY, CDR2 SMNVEV (reference sequence). Trimming stripped 5 bases from V and 3 bases from J, with 11 bases between.

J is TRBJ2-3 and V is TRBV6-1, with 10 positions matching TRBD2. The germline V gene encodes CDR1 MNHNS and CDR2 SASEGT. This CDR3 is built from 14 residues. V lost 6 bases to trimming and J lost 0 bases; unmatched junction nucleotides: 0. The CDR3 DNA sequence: TGTGCCAGCAGACTAGCGGGGAGCACAGATACGCAGTATTTT. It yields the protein CASRLAGSTDTQYF.

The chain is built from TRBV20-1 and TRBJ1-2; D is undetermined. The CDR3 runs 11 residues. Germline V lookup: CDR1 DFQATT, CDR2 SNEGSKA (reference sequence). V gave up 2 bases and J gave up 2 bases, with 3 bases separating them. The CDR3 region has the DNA TGCAGTGCTAGACAAAACTATGGCTACACCTTC. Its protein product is CSARQNYGYTF.

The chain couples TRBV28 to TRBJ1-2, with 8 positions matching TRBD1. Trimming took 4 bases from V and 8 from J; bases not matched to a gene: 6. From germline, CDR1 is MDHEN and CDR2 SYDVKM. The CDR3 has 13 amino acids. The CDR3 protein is CASSSGTGVGYTF. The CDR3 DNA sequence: TGTGCCAGCAGTTCCGGGACAGGCGTGGGCTACACCTTC.

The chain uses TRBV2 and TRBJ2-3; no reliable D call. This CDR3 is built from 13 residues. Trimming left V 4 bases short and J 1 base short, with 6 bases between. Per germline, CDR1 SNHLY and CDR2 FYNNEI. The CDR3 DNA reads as TGTGCCAGCAGTGGGCTTCGCACAGATACGCAGTATTTT. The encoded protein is CASSGLRTDTQYF.

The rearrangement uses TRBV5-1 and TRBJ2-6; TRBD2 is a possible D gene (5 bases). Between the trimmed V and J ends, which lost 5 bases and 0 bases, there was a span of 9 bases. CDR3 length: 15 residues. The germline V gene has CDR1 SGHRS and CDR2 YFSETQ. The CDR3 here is CASSFTSSGANVLTF. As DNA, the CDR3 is TGCGCCAGCAGTTTTACTAGCTCTGGGGCCAACGTCCTGACTTTC.

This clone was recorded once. The CDR3 spells CASSSAYEQYF. The CDR3 DNA reads TGTGCCAGCAGTTCGGCCTACGAGCAGTACTTC. V is TRBV28 and J is TRBJ2-7, with D unresolved. Per the germline V gene, CDR1 is MDHEN and CDR2 is SYDVKM. The CDR3 consists of 11 residues. Trimming shortened V by 4 bases and J by 2 bases, and 3 bases separated the two germline ends. Supplemented by reference TRBV28 and TRBJ2-7, the full variable domain reads DVKVTQSSRYLVKRTGEKVFLECVQDMDHENMFWYRQDPGLGLRLIYFSYDVKMKEKGDIPEGYSVSREKKERFSLILESASTNQTSMYLCASSSAYEQYFGPGTRLTVT.